This is a list of T cell receptor beta chains from one sample in a study of T cell repertoires in cytomegalovirus infection. No antigen has been assigned to these receptors. One entry per CDR3 protein, called by TCRdb with MiXCR from the reads. The top ten hold about 41% of the sample, which has 450,000 to 550,000 distinct CDR3 sequences, approximately 46% seen once. Sequenced material: cultured PBMCs, taken from culture after CMV antigen stimulation. These receptors all stem from a human donor in good health (CMV status not recorded). Some clones in this sample may be carry-over from other donors' samples. Each CDR3 is given with its conserved first and last residue. D genes are given only for firm matches. Size values are once, few and many counts, or a class for expanded clones, and some rows have none.

D gene: NA; V gene: TRBV12-5; J gene: TRBJ2-1; clone size: NA; CDR3 DNA: TGTGCTAGTGGTTGGGACCTCTATGAGCAGTTCTTC; CDR3 protein: CASGWDLYEQFF
D gene: TRBD2; V gene: TRBV5-4; J gene: TRBJ2-5; clone size: once; CDR3 DNA: TGTGCCAGCCGAGCAGCGTTCGAGCGGGAGGGAGAGACCCAGTACTTC; CDR3 protein: CASRAAFEREGETQYF
D gene: NA; V gene: TRBV6-5; J gene: TRBJ1-3; clone size: NA; CDR3 DNA: TGTGCCAGCGCAGGTGCTGGAAACACCATATATTTT; CDR3 protein: CASAGAGNTIYF
D gene: TRBD1; V gene: TRBV6-1; J gene: TRBJ1-5; clone size: NA; CDR3 DNA: TGTGCCAGCAGTGTCGTACTTGGGACAGGGAATCAGCCCCAGCATTTT; CDR3 protein: CASSVVLGTGNQPQHF
D gene: TRBD1; V gene: TRBV6-1; J gene: TRBJ2-7; clone size: few; CDR3 DNA: TGTGCCAGCAGTGAAGAGGGGACAGTTTCCTACGAGCAGTACTTC; CDR3 protein: CASSEEGTVSYEQYF
D gene: TRBD1; V gene: TRBV7-2; J gene: TRBJ1-5; clone size: NA; CDR3 DNA: TGTGCCAGCAGCTTAATATCCGGGACAGTCAATCAGCCCCAGCATTTT; CDR3 protein: CASSLISGTVNQPQHF
D gene: NA; V gene: TRBV6-1; J gene: TRBJ2-5; clone size: NA; CDR3 DNA: TGTGCCAGCAGTAAGGGCCTCCGCGGGCACTTC; CDR3 protein: CASSKGLRGHF
D gene: TRBD1; V gene: TRBV12-3/TRBV12-4; J gene: TRBJ1-5; clone size: NA; CDR3 DNA: TGTGCCAGCAGTTTAAACAGGGGAGGTGTACAGCCCCAGCATTTT; CDR3 protein: CASSLNRGGVQPQHF
D gene: TRBD2; V gene: TRBV20-1; J gene: TRBJ2-7; clone size: NA; CDR3 DNA: TGCAGTGCTAGAGATGCCAGCGGGGCCTCCGAGCAGTACTTC; CDR3 protein: CSARDASGASEQYF
D gene: NA; V gene: TRBV7-6; J gene: TRBJ1-6; clone size: few; CDR3 DNA: TGTGCCAGCAGCAGCACAGGGCCTAATTCACCCCTCCACTTT; CDR3 protein: CASSSTGPNSPLHF
D gene: TRBD1; V gene: TRBV27; J gene: TRBJ1-6; clone size: once; CDR3 DNA: TGTGCCAGCAGCCCAGACAGGGCCAATTCACCCCTCCACTTT; CDR3 protein: CASSPDRANSPLHF
D gene: NA; V gene: TRBV28; J gene: TRBJ2-7; clone size: NA; CDR3 DNA: TGTGCCAGCACCCCGGGTCGGGCAGGGTCGTCCTACGAGCAGTACTTC; CDR3 protein: CASTPGRAGSSYEQYF
D gene: TRBD1; V gene: TRBV6-5; J gene: TRBJ1-2; clone size: once; CDR3 DNA: TGTGCCAGCAGTGACGACAGGGTCAACGGCTATGGCTACACCTTC; CDR3 protein: CASSDDRVNGYGYTF
D gene: NA; V gene: TRBV10-2; J gene: TRBJ2-4; clone size: NA; CDR3 DNA: TGCGCCAGCAGAGGGTCGCAGAACATTCAGTACTTC; CDR3 protein: CASRGSQNIQYF
D gene: TRBD1; V gene: TRBV28; J gene: TRBJ2-7; clone size: few; CDR3 DNA: TGTGCCAGCAGTTACCCGGGACAGGGGTTCTACGAGCAGTACTTC; CDR3 protein: CASSYPGQGFYEQYF
D gene: TRBD1; V gene: TRBV6-6; J gene: TRBJ1-2; clone size: NA; CDR3 DNA: TGTGCCAGCAGTTACCCCGGGACAGGGGCCACGCTCTATGGCTACACCTTC; CDR3 protein: CASSYPGTGATLYGYTF
D gene: NA; V gene: TRBV6-5; J gene: TRBJ1-2; clone size: NA; CDR3 DNA: TGTGCCAGCATCGGCAGGGCCTCTAACTATGGCTACACCTTC; CDR3 protein: CASIGRASNYGYTF
D gene: TRBD2; V gene: TRBV20-1; J gene: TRBJ2-3; clone size: NA; CDR3 DNA: TGCAGTGCCATGACTAGCGGGGAGGTCTCAGATACGCAGTATTTT; CDR3 protein: CSAMTSGEVSDTQYF
D gene: TRBD2; V gene: TRBV4-2; J gene: TRBJ2-5; clone size: NA; CDR3 DNA: TGTGCCAGCAGCCGAGTTAGCGGGGCCCAAGAGACCCAGTACTTC; CDR3 protein: CASSRVSGAQETQYF
D gene: NA; V gene: TRBV4-1; J gene: TRBJ2-6; clone size: NA; CDR3 DNA: TGCGCCAGCAGCCATCTAGTAAAGGGATCTGGGGCCAACGTCCTGACTTTC; CDR3 protein: CASSHLVKGSGANVLTF
D gene: TRBD2; V gene: TRBV5-4; J gene: TRBJ2-7; clone size: NA; CDR3 DNA: TGTGCCAGCAGCTTACGGGGACTAGCGAGTGTGCAGTACTTC; CDR3 protein: CASSLRGLASVQYF
D gene: NA; V gene: TRBV20-1; J gene: TRBJ1-2; clone size: NA; CDR3 DNA: TGCAGTGCTAGAGAGGAGGGAACGGACACCTTC; CDR3 protein: CSAREEGTDTF
D gene: NA; V gene: TRBV5-4; J gene: TRBJ1-1; clone size: NA; CDR3 DNA: TGTGCCAGCAGCTCGCCCCCGGGAAGGAACACTGAAGCTTTCTTT; CDR3 protein: CASSSPPGRNTEAFF
D gene: TRBD2; V gene: TRBV7-9; J gene: TRBJ2-1; clone size: NA; CDR3 DNA: TGTGCCAGCAGCTTGCTCCTTAGCGGGAGCTCCTACAATGAGCAGTTCTTC; CDR3 protein: CASSLLLSGSSYNEQFF